The T cell receptor beta chain described here comes from a study of shared T cell receptors in the human thymus. Here immunoSEQ multiplex PCR was the method, and the copy in TCRdb shows in-frame clones only, minus some. The table lists about 660,000 clones, around 87% of them singletons, with around 0.01% in the top ten. Germline loops: CDR1 SGHNT, CDR2 YENEEA. The V and J ends lost 4 bases and 5 bases, in that order; junction bases with no gene match: 14. The CDR3 contains 16 residues. The data were also submitted as part of a second study, on human thymus T cells. That paper adds: Donation came from healthy Finnish infants having corrective surgery for congenital heart defects. In corrective heart surgery, resections were taken, and these provided the thymus tissue. Blood and thymic repertoires both appeared biased in V and J gene usage.

What was sequenced was thymocytes. J is TRBJ2-7 and V is TRBV11-3; 7 positions agree with TRBD2. This clonotype was sampled from a boy less than two years old with a congenital heart defect. The CDR3 nucleotides are TGTGCCAGCAGCTCGAGGGGACTAAAGCGGGACGACGAGCAGTACTTC. As protein: CASSSRGLKRDDEQYF.